This TCR beta chain was obtained from a study of cytomegalovirus exposure and HLA in healthy donors. Study-level background: An early data release held some 85 million unique TCRs from HLA-typed donors. Membership in the Caucasian-associated ancestry cluster was found for 75% to 90% of roughly 400 genotyped donors. Study-wide points: Per published reports, the classifier diagnosed cytomegalovirus status with high specificity and sensitivity.

In the case of this clone: Its antigen is not known.

V was clipped by 5 bases and J by 6 bases, with 11 bases between them. The germline CDR1 and CDR2 sequences are SGHVS and FNYEAQ. There are 13 residues in the CDR3. PCR involved 60 Vbeta and 13 Jbeta primers. Generated by immunoSEQ multiplex PCR, the TCRdb table keeps only in-frame clones and is missing some. Of 80,000 to 100,000 clones listed, under 85% are singletons. The specimen sequenced was PBMCs. This TCR derives from a man in his fifties or sixties in good health and CMV-seropositive. The J gene is TRBJ1-5, the V gene TRBV7-6, with D maybe TRBD1 (6 bases). This chain's CDR3 is CASSEDRSQPQHF. CDR3 bases: TGTGCCAGCAGCGAGGACAGAAGTCAGCCCCAGCATTTT.